This TCR beta chain was documented in a study of blood T cell repertoires in COVID-19. Study overall: Nucleic acid was either cDNA or gDNA, and it came from T cells, B-cell-depleted T cells, or PBMCs.

Study processing details: Estimated nucleated cell counts came from reference gene primer amplification. Repertoires were generated with immunoSEQ multiplex PCR, while TCRdb's copy carries only in-frame clones and drops some. V and J calls and clone size are those listed in that table; D and trimming were worked out from the DNA. Of roughly 60,000 clones listed, approximately 80% are singletons. Enrolled during active infection, Seattle patients were then followed longitudinally. The CDR3 covers 13 residues. Germline lookup yields CDR1 MNHEY and CDR2 SVGAGI. Trimming cost V 6 bases and J 5 bases; bases outside gene matches: 4.

V is TRBV6-5 and J is TRBJ1-5, with 7 bases identical to TRBD1. Material for sequencing was peripheral blood. The sequence was collected from a man younger than 40 with COVID-19, enrolled during active disease. DNA for the CDR3: TGTGCCAGCAGCGGGGACAGCGATCAGCCCCAGCATTTT. Translated: CASSGDSDQPQHF.